This record concerns one T cell receptor beta chain sequence. The antigen remains undetermined. This specimen belongs to a study of blood T cells in healthy people across ages. Study-level results: With unsorted PBMCs, a conclusive comparison of naive versus antigen-experienced cells was not possible.

Drawn from each donor were around 10 milliliters of peripheral blood. A second PCR of roughly 7 to 11 cycles used a sample-barcoded 5' primer and a J-beta primer mix. TCRdb re-analysed the 5' RACE reads in MiXCR, keeping a single row per CDR3 protein. The sample lists hundreds of thousands of distinct CDR3 sequences, over 40% occurring once. The sequence came from a woman at least 80 years old in good health. Sample: blood.

CDR3 residues: CASSGETGDYGYTF. DNA of the CDR3: TGCGCCAGCAGCGGAGAAACAGGGGACTATGGCTACACCTTC. The chain carries TRBV5-1 and TRBJ1-2; 7 bases are shared with TRBD1. The CDR3 is 14 residues long. Losses at the gene ends were 4 bases for V and 3 bases for J; bases not matched to a gene: 6. Germline V CDR1 and CDR2: SGHRS, YFSETQ.